The clone carrying this T cell receptor (beta chain) has more than one count but fewer than ten. The V gene's germline CDR1 is MNHEY and CDR2 SVGAGI. The CDR3 covers 13 residues. V was shortened by 6 bases and J by 3 bases, with 12 bases between the two germline ends. The entry originates in a study of cytotoxic CD8 clonotypes in ibrutinib-treated CLL. Sequenced by immunoSEQ multiplex PCR; TCRdb stores in-frame clones only, minus some. Of fewer than 400,000 clones listed, 60% to 80% are singletons. Source: PBMCs, taken after 36 months of ibrutinib treatment. The chain combines TRBV6-5 with TRBJ2-7; D possibly corresponds to TRBD2 (6 bases). This sequence originates from a human donor with chronic lymphocytic leukemia. As DNA, the CDR3 is TGTGCCAGCAGCCTGGGACTCCTCTACGAGCAGTACTTC. Translated, it gives CASSLGLLYEQYF.